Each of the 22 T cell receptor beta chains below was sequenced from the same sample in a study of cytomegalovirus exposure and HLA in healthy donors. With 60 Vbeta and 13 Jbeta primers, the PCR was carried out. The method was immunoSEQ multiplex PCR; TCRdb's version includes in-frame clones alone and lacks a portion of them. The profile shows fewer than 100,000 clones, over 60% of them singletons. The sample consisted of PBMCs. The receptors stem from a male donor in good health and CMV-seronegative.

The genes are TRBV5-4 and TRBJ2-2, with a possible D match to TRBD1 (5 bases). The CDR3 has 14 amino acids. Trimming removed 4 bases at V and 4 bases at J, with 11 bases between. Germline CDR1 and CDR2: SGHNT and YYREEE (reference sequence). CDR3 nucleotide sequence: TGTGCCAGCAGCGTTGACAGCGCCACCGGGGAGCTGTTTTTT. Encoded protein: CASSVDSATGELFF.

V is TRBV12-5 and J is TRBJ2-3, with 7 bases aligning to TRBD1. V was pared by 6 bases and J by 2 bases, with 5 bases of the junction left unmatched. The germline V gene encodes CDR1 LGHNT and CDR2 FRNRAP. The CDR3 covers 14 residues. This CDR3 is CASGRGQDTDTQYF. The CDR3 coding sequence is TGTGCTAGTGGCCGCGGACAGGACACAGATACGCAGTATTTT.

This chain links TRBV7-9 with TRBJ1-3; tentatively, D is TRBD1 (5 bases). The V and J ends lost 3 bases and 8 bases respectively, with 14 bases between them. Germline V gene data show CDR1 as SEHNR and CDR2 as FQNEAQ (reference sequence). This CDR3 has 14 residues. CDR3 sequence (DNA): TGTGCCAGCAGCTTTCGGAGAAGGGGTGACACCATATATTTT. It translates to CASSFRRRGDTIYF.

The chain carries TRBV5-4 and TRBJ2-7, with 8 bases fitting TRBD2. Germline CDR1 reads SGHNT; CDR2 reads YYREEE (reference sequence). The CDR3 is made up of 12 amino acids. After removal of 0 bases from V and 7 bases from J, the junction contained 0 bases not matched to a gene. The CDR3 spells CASSLERGEQYF. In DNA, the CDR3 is TGTGCCAGCAGCTTGGAGCGGGGGGAGCAGTACTTC. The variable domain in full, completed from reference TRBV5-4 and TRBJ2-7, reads ETGVTQSPTHLIKTRGQQVTLRCSSQSGHNTVSWYQQALGQGPQFIFQYYREEENGRGNFPPRFSGLQFPNYSSELNVNALELDDSALYLCASSLERGEQYFGPGTRLTVT.

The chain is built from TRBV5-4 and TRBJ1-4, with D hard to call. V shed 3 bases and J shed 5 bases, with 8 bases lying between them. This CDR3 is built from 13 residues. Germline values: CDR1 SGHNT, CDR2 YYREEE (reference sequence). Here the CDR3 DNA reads TGTGCCAGCAGCTCGGGTCCCAATGAAAAACTGTTTTTT. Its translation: CASSSGPNEKLFF. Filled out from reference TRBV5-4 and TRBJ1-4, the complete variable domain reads ETGVTQSPTHLIKTRGQQVTLRCSSQSGHNTVSWYQQALGQGPQFIFQYYREEENGRGNFPPRFSGLQFPNYSSELNVNALELDDSALYLCASSSGPNEKLFFGSGTQLSVL.

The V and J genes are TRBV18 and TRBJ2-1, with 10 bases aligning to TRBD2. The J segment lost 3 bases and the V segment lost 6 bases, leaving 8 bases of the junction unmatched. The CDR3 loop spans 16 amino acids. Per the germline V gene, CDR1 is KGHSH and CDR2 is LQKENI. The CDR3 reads CASSALAGVVYNEQFF. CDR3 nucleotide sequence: TGTGCCAGCTCTGCCCTAGCGGGAGTAGTCTACAATGAGCAGTTCTTC.

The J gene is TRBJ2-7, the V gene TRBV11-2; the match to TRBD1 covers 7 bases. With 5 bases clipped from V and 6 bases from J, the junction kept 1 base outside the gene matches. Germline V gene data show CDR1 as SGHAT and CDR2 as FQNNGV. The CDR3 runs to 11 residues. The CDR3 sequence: CASSQGVEQYF. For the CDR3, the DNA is TGTGCCAGCAGCCAGGGGGTCGAGCAGTACTTC.

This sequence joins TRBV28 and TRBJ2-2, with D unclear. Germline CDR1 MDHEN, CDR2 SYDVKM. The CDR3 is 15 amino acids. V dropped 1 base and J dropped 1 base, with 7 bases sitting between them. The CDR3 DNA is TGTGCCAGCAGTTTATATCCGGGGAACACCGGGGAGCTGTTTTTT. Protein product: CASSLYPGNTGELFF.

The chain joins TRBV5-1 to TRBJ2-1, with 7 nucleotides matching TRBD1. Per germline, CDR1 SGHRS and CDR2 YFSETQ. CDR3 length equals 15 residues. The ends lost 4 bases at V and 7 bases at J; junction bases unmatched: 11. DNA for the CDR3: TGCGCCAGCAGCAGCACAGGGGCGAAGGGAAATGAGCAGTTCTTC. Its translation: CASSSTGAKGNEQFF.

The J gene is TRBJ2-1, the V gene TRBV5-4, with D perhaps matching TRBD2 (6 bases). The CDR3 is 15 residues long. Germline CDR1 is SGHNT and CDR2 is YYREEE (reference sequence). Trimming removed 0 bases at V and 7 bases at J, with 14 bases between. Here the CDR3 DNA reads TGTGCCAGCAGCTTGGGGCGGGACCTGGGGAATGAGCAGTTCTTC. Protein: CASSLGRDLGNEQFF.

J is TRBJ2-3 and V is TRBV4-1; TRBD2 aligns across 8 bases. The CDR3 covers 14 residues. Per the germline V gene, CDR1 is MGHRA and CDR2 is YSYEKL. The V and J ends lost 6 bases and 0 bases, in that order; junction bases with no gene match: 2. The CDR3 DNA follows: TGCGCCAGCAGTATAGCGGGGAGCACAGATACGCAGTATTTT. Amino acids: CASSIAGSTDTQYF.

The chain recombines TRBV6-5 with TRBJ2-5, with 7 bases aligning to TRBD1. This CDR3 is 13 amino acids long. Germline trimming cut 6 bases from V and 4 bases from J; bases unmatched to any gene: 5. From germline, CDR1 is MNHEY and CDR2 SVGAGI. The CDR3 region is CASRQGPTETQYF. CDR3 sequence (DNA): TGTGCCAGCAGACAGGGGCCGACAGAGACCCAGTACTTC.

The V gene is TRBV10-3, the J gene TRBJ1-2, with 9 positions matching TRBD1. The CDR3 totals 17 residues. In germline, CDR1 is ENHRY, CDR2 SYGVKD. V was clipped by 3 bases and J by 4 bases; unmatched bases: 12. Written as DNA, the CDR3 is TGTGCCATCAGTGATATTGTTAAGGGACAGGGATCCTATGGCTACACCTTC. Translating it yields CAISDIVKGQGSYGYTF.

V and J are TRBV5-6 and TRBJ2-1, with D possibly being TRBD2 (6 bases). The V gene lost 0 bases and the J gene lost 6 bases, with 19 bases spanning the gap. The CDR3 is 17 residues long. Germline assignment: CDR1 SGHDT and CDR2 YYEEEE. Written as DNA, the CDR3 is TGTGCCAGCAGCTTGGGGGTGACGGAGACTAGTATCAATGAGCAGTTCTTC. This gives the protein CASSLGVTETSINEQFF.

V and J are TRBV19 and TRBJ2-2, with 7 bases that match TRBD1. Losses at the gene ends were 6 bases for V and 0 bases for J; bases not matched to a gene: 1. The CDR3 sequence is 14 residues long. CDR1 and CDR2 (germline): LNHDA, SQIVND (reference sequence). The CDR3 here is CASRGTANTGELFF. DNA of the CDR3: TGTGCCAGTAGAGGGACAGCGAACACCGGGGAGCTGTTTTTT.

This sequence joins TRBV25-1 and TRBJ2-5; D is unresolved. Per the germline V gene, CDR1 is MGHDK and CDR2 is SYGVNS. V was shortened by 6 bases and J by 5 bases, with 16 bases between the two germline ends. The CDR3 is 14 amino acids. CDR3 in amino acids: CASSPFASGETQYF. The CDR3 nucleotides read TGTGCCAGCAGCCCTTTTGCGTCCGGGGAGACCCAGTACTTC.

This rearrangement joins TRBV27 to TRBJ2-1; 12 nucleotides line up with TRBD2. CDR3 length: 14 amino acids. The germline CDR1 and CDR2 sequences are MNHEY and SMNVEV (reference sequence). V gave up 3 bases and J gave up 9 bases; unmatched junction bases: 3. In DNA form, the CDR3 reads TGTGCCAGCAGTTTGCTAGCGGGGGGGTTTGAGCAGTTCTTC. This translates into CASSLLAGGFEQFF.

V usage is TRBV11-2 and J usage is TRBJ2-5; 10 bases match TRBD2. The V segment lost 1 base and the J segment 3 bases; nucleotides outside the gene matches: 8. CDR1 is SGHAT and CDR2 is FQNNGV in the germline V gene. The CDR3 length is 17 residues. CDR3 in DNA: TGTGCCAGCAGCTTAGGGGTATTAGCGGGGGGAGAAGAGACCCAGTACTTC. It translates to CASSLGVLAGGEETQYF.

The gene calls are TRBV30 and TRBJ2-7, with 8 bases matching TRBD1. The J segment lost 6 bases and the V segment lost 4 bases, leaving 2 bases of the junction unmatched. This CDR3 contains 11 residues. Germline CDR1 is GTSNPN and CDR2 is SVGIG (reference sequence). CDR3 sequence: CAWNTGGEQYF. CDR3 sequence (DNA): TGTGCCTGGAACACAGGGGGCGAGCAGTACTTC.

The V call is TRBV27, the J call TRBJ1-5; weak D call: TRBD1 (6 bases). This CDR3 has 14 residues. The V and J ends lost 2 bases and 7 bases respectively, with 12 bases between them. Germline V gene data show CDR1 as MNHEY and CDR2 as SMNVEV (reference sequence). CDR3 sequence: CASSLRGAGQPQHF. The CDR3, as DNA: TGTGCCAGCAGTTTACGGGGGGCTGGGCAGCCCCAGCATTTT.

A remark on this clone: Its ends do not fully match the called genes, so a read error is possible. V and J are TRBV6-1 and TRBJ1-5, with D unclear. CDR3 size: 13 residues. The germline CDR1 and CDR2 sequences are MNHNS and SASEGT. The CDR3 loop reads CASSAGIEQPQNF. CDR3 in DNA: TGTGCCAGCAGTGCCGGGATCGAACAGCCCCAGAATTTT.

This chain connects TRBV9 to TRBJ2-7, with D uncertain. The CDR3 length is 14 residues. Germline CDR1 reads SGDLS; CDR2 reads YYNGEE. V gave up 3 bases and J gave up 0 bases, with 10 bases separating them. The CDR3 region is CASSAQQSSYEQYF. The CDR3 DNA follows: TGTGCCAGCAGCGCTCAACAGAGCTCCTACGAGCAGTACTTC.